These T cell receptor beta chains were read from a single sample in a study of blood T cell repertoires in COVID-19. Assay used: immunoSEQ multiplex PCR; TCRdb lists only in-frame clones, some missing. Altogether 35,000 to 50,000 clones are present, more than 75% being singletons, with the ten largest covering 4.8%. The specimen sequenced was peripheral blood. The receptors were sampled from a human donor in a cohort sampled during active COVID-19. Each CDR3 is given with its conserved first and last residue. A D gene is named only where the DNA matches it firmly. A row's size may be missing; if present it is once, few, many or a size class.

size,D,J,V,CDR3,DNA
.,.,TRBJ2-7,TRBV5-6,CASSFLAAGTPTYEQYF,TGTGCCAGCAGCTTCTTAGCAGCCGGGACTCCTACCTACGAGCAGTACTTC
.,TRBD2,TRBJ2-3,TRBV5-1,CASSPGLAGVMGTDTQYF,TGCGCCAGCAGCCCCGGACTAGCGGGAGTAATGGGCACAGATACGCAGTATTTT
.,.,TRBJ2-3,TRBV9,CASSVDGRGDTQYF,TGTGCCAGCAGCGTAGACGGCCGCGGGGATACGCAGTATTTT
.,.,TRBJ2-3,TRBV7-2,CASSPRPRGGSTDTQYF,TGTGCCAGCAGCCCCAGGCCCCGGGGAGGCAGCACAGATACGCAGTATTTT
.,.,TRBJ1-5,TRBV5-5,CASSRTTPGDPGGQPQHF,TGTGCCAGCAGCAGAACTACGCCGGGGGATCCGGGTGGCCAGCCCCAGCATTTT
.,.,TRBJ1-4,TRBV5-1,CASSFTARGEKLFF,TGCGCCAGCAGCTTCACCGCCCGGGGTGAAAAACTGTTTTTT
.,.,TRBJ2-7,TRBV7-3,CASSLRTSSEQYF,TGTGCCAGCAGCTTGAGAACTAGCTCCGAGCAGTACTTC
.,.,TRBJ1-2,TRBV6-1,CASSEALPGRDGYTF,TGTGCCAGCAGTGAAGCTTTACCTGGGCGGGATGGCTACACCTTC
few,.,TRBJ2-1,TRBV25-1,CASSDYGKTADEQFF,TGTGCCAGCAGTGATTATGGGAAAACAGCGGATGAGCAGTTCTTC
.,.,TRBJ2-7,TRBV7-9,CASSSGPYEQYF,TGTGCCAGCAGCTCTGGGCCCTACGAGCAGTACTTC
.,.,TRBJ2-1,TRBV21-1,CASSSQRDSPLRNEQFF,TGTGCCAGCAGCAGCCAACGGGACAGCCCCCTACGGAATGAGCAGTTCTTC
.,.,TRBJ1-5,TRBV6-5,CASRTDSNQPQHF,TGTGCCAGCCGGACAGATAGCAATCAGCCCCAGCATTTT
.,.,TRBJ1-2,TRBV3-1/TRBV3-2,CASSQGNIYGYTF,TGTGCCAGCAGCCAAGGAAACATCTATGGCTACACCTTC
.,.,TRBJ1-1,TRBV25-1,CASTRGLNTEAFF,TGTGCCAGCACCAGGGGACTGAACACTGAAGCTTTCTTT
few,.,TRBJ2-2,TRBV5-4,CASRPGQNTGELFF,TGTGCCAGCAGGCCCGGACAGAACACCGGGGAGCTGTTTTTT
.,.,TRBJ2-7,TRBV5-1,CASRQEYGPHEQYF,TGCGCCAGCAGACAGGAATACGGTCCCCACGAGCAGTACTTC
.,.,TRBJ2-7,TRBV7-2,CASSLDGGIYEQYF,TGTGCCAGCAGCTTAGACGGAGGGATCTACGAGCAGTACTTC
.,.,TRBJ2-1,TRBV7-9,CASSHGGANNEQFF,TGTGCCAGCAGCCATGGTGGAGCAAACAATGAGCAGTTCTTC
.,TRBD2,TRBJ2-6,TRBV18,CASGELAGAGANVLTF,TGTGCCAGCGGGGAACTAGCGGGAGCTGGGGCCAACGTCCTGACTTTC
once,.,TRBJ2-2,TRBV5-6,CASTTTSVSTGELFF,TGTGCCAGCACCACCACCTCAGTCTCCACCGGGGAGCTGTTTTTT
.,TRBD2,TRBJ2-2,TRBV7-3,CASSFTRTSGNTGELFF,TGTGCCAGCAGCTTCACCCGGACTAGCGGGAACACCGGGGAGCTGTTTTTT